This T cell receptor beta chain appears in the sequencing data of a study of molecular identifiers for immune sequencing clone quantification (dated by TCRdb to the late 2010s). Regarding the research as a whole: For a replicate experiment, RNA from approximately 20,000 or 100,000 naive CD8 T cells was divided into five aliquots, of which four were sequenced. The study was a methods study using CD8 T cells to benchmark molecular-identifier clustering-based TCR repertoire sequencing (MIDCIRS) and TCR RNA copy counting.

Worth noting for this clonotype: This clone's antigen is unknown. Given a much more abundant clone one base away, this may be a read error. The CDR3 carries no conserved terminal phenylalanine or tryptophan, so it likely arises from a read error.

Study-level results and caveats: Without barcode sub-clustering, chimeric consensus sequences inflated TCR diversity; chimeras reached as high as 47%. Even against a background of about a million naive CD8 T cells, spiked-in Jurkat TCR RNA amounting to a single cell's worth was reported to be detectable. The naive libraries included spiked-in Jurkat TCR RNA (fewer than eleven copies' worth), and this RNA is not part of the donor repertoire. Highly expanded clone sizes could be underestimated because identical TCR molecules may share a barcode. About 2.9 recovered TCR RNA copies per cell were obtained by modeling, versus about 10 by digital PCR, implying a capture efficiency of 25% to 30%. In CMV-specific effector cells, over 97% of molecules were held by clones above 20 RNA copies, whereas under 1% of molecules were held by such clones in naive cells.

Libraries of naive CD8 T cells were built from approximately 20,000 to 1,000,000 sorted cells, with 10%, 30% or 50% of the purified RNA used. Naive CD8 T cells were FACS-sorted as CD8+CD4-CCR7+CD45RA+ on a BD FACSAria II into RLT Plus buffer. Detection sensitivity was tested by spiking Jurkat RNA equal to about 10 TCR copies' worth into samples containing about 20,000-1,100,000 naive CD8 T cells. CD8 T cells were enriched with RosetteSep CD8+ T Cell Enrichment Cocktail and Ficoll-Paque, followed by ACK red cell lysis. The CDR3 numbers 16 amino acids, ends counted. The kept DNA is CDR3 alone, 48 bases in frame from the first base. The germline V gene encodes CDR1 LGHNA and CDR2 YSLEER. The junction carries 12 bases between V and J, which are trimmed by 0 bases and 2 bases respectively. Library prep was done by PCR. TCRdb records Illumina HiSeq 4000 as the sequencer. Bulk TCR libraries were generated as previously described, with the TCR primers listed in Table S5 used. Total RNA was purified with the Qiagen AllPrep DNA/RNA kit. Reads from multiple sequencing runs of the same library were pooled before analysis. In the paper's pipeline: Reads were retained only if an exact TCR constant sequence was present, and the retained reads were trimmed to 150 nt and grouped according to their 12-nt molecular barcodes. Reads in each barcode group were sub-clustered using a 15% Levenshtein threshold, and a quality-weighted consensus sequence was built for each RNA molecule. Non-functional sequences were discarded, and so were lower-count sequences lying one edit away from another sequence. Barcode sub-clusters with fewer than 20% of the maximum read count were removed, based on fitting two negative binomial distributions. TCRdb reworked the public reads: Q25 trimming with fastp, MiXCR clone assembly, productive beta chains retained. Rows are combined by CDR3 protein, so each entry shows the most common genes and DNA. These V and J calls derive from TCRdb rather than the authors' analysis. The sample table contains around 460,000 distinct CDR3 sequences; only one count was recorded for about 21% of them. The ten largest clones capture 0.84% of the sample.

The sequence links TRBV4-3 to TRBJ2-3; the D segment could be TRBD2, given 5 matching bases. This clonotype originated in a human donor in good health. Some libraries in this study had Jurkat cell RNA spiked in. The specimen was naive CD8+ T cells from blood, with Jurkat cell RNA spiked in. The sample's cell subset or site, from its label and the paper: FACS-sorted CD8+CD4-CCR7+CD45RA+ naive T cells. The base sequence is TGCGCCAGCAGCCAAGAAGAGGGCATGGACACAGATACGCAGTATTCT. It codes for CASSQEEGMDTDTQYS.